The T cell receptor (beta chain) under discussion was sequenced for a study of blood T cells in healthy people across ages. Overall study results and limits: With donor CMV status unknown, expanded clonotype changes were possibly confounded.

PBMCs numbering at least 6.5 million were isolated per sample. The second PCR ran about 6 to 11 cycles with a sample-barcoded 5' primer and J-beta primers. Each cDNA molecule carried a tag from a template-switch adaptor that contained 12 random nucleotides. One entry per CDR3 protein, called by TCRdb with MiXCR from the 5' RACE reads. Of more than 700,000 distinct CDR3 sequences in the sample, roughly 46% were seen once. On this clonotype itself: Its target is not known.

CDR1 and CDR2 from the germline V gene are DFQATT and SNEGSKA (reference sequence). The CDR3 spans 13 residues. The ends lost 4 bases at V and 2 bases at J; junction bases unmatched: 1. V is TRBV20-1 and J is TRBJ1-4, with 7 bases matching TRBD1. Sequenced material: blood. This TCR was recovered from an elderly man in good health. The CDR3 DNA sequence: TGCAGTGCTATGACAGGGACTAATGAAAAACTGTTTTTT. Translation: CSAMTGTNEKLFF.